This T cell receptor beta chain appears in the sequencing data of a study of spatial heterogeneity in lung cancer. Study-level background: Detected sequences consistently included more beta-chain ones than alpha-chain ones.

One entry per CDR3 protein results from TCRdb running MiXCR on the 5' RACE reads. The sample shows some 70,000 distinct CDR3 sequences, roughly 14% of them seen only once. This clonotype has more than one count but fewer than ten. Time point noted: sample taken at primary tumor resection. Unsorted whole RNA from tumor, nontumor lung or frozen PBMC underwent sequencing. The CDR3 runs 15 residues. The sequencing here drew on PBMCs, taken at surgery. The chain is built from TRBV21-1 and TRBJ2-5; TRBD1 is the table's D call, not checked against the DNA. TRBV21-1 is deemed a pseudogene. This receptor was identified in a male donor with early-stage non-small cell lung cancer. The CDR3 coding sequence is TGTGCCAGCAGCAGTAGTTTCCGGGGACAAGAGACCCAGTACTTC. Protein: CASSSSFRGQETQYF.